These T cell receptor beta chains were read from a single sample in a study of CD4 T cells in relation to SARS-CoV-2 and coronaviruses. The repertoire was sequenced with immunoSEQ multiplex PCR; TCRdb's copy has only in-frame clones and lacks some. The repertoire holds about 31,000 clones, with about three quarters as singletons. Their recognized antigens are unknown. The material sequenced was memory CD4+ T cells from PBMCs, cultured in vitro. These receptors originate from an adult with COVID-19. The CDR3 runs from the conserved cysteine through the conserved F or W. D genes are given only for firm matches. Size is stated for part of the rows, as once, few or many counts, or as a class when the clone is expanded.

v_gene	abundance	j_gene	d_gene	CDR3aa	CDR3nt
TRBV29-1	.	TRBJ1-2	.	CSGQNQGYGYTF	TGCAGCGGCCAAAATCAGGGCTATGGCTACACCTTC
TRBV15	.	TRBJ2-1	.	CATSRDRSSYNEQFF	TGTGCCACCAGCAGAGACAGGAGCTCCTACAATGAGCAGTTCTTC
TRBV2	.	TRBJ1-3	.	CASSVSTIGNTIYF	TGTGCCAGCAGTGTATCGACCATTGGAAACACCATATATTTT
TRBV28	.	TRBJ2-7	.	CASSLRARNEQYF	TGTGCCAGCAGTTTACGGGCTAGAAACGAGCAGTACTTC
TRBV5-1	.	TRBJ1-1	.	CASSWTPEQAVSEAFF	TGCGCCAGCAGCTGGACCCCCGAACAGGCGGTCTCTGAAGCTTTCTTT
TRBV30	.	TRBJ2-2	TRBD1	CAWGRTGGRTGELFF	TGTGCCTGGGGTAGGACAGGGGGCAGGACCGGGGAGCTGTTTTTT
TRBV20-1	few	TRBJ2-5	TRBD2	CSSGTPETQYF	TGTAGTAGCGGGACGCCAGAGACCCAGTACTTC
TRBV12-3/TRBV12-4	.	TRBJ2-5	.	CASSTPPEETQYF	TGTGCCAGCAGTACCCCCCCCGAGGAGACCCAGTACTTC
TRBV2	.	TRBJ1-1	.	CASGGGRNTEAFF	TGTGCCAGCGGCGGGGGCAGGAACACTGAAGCTTTCTTT
TRBV6-1	medium-sized	TRBJ1-4	TRBD1	CASSEVDGTGEEKLFF	TGTGCCAGCAGTGAAGTTGATGGGACAGGGGAGGAAAAACTGTTTTTT
TRBV10-2	.	TRBJ2-4	.	CASSEYRGDKNIQYF	TGCGCCAGCAGTGAATACAGAGGGGACAAAAACATTCAGTACTTC
TRBV28	.	TRBJ2-1	TRBD2	CASRGGRANNEQFF	TGTGCCAGCAGGGGCGGGAGGGCCAACAATGAGCAGTTCTTC
TRBV5-6	.	TRBJ2-3	.	CASSQGKGRTASTDTQYF	TGTGCCAGCAGTCAAGGGAAGGGAAGAACCGCAAGCACAGATACGCAGTATTTT
TRBV7-9	.	TRBJ1-3	.	CASSYADSGNTIYF	TGTGCCAGCAGCTACGCCGACTCTGGAAACACCATATATTTT
TRBV3-1/TRBV3-2	.	TRBJ2-3	.	CASRRGGGDTQYF	TGTGCCAGCAGACGCGGAGGTGGGGATACGCAGTATTTT
TRBV27	.	TRBJ2-1	TRBD2	CASSIGTTPRQFF	TGTGCCAGCAGTATAGGGACTACACCACGACAGTTCTTC
TRBV5-8	.	TRBJ2-5	.	CASSSRAAETQYF	TGTGCCAGCAGCTCAAGGGCAGCGGAGACCCAGTACTTC
TRBV7-2	.	TRBJ2-7	.	CASSYRDEQYF	TGTGCCAGCAGCTACAGGGACGAGCAGTACTTC
TRBV30	few	TRBJ1-5	.	CAWSTDSNQPQHF	TGTGCCTGGAGTACCGATAGCAATCAGCCCCAGCATTTT
TRBV18	.	TRBJ1-1	TRBD1	CASSPGTANTEAFF	TGTGCCAGCTCACCAGGGACAGCTAACACTGAAGCTTTCTTT
TRBV3-1/TRBV3-2	.	TRBJ1-3	.	CASSQSSGSTIYF	TGTGCCAGCAGCCAGAGCTCCGGGAGCACCATATATTTT
TRBV21-1	.	TRBJ1-4	.	CASVPGQVATNEKLFF	TGTGCCAGCGTACCGGGACAGGTTGCAACTAATGAAAAACTGTTTTTT